This TCR beta chain was captured in a study of shared clonotypes between healthy human individuals. CDR1 and CDR2 from the germline V gene are SGDLS and YYNGEE. The V gene lost 6 bases and the J gene lost 0 bases, with 10 bases spanning the gap. This CDR3 comprises 14 residues. Study observations and caveats: A generally larger estimated richness was seen in naive subsets than in memory subsets.

Repertoires were generated with immunoSEQ multiplex PCR, while TCRdb's copy carries only in-frame clones and drops some. This table has around 2.1 million clones, 85% to 95% appearing once. CD45RO-negative CD8 cells positively selected for CCR7 made up the naive population, which excluded terminally differentiated effector memory CD45RA+ cells. Of note for this clone: What it recognizes is unknown.

The chain employs TRBV9 and TRBJ1-3; D is possibly TRBD1 (5 bases). The sequence was collected from a young man in good health. Some clones in this sample may be carry-over from other donors' samples. Material for sequencing was naive CD8+ T cells from PBMCs. The CDR3 is CASTGAVSGNTIYF. The CDR3 nucleotides read TGTGCCAGCACCGGGGCGGTCTCTGGAAACACCATATATTTT.